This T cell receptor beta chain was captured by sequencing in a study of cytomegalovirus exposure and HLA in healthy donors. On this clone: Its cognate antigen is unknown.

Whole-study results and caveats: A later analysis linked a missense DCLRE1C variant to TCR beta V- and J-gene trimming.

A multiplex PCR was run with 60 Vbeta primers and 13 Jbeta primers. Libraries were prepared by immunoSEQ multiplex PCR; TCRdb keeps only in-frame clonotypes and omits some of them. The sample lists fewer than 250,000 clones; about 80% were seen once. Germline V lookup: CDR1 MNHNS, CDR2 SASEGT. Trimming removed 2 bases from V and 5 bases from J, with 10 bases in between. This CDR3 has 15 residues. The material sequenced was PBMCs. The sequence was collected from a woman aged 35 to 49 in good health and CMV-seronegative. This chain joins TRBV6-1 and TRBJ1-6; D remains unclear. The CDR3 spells CASSEQPGDNSPLHF. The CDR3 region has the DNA TGTGCCAGCAGTGAACAACCCGGGGATAATTCACCCCTCCACTTT.